This TCR beta chain was identified during a study of graft-versus-host responses after intestinal transplantation. Study details: In this cohort, recipients had multivisceral, liver-intestinal, or isolated intestinal transplants. Study observations and caveats: GvH clones were identified in recipient marrow, with some first appearing in ileum or blood.

The CDR3 is 12 residues long. Trimming pared 0 bases from V and 10 bases from J, leaving 7 bases between. The germline gives CDR1 MGHRA, CDR2 YSYEKL. The repertoire was sequenced with immunoSEQ multiplex PCR; TCRdb's copy has only in-frame clones and lacks some. The sample yields over 40,000 clones, approximately 88% seen once. On this clone itself: Its antigen is not known.

The sample was unstimulated CD4+ T cells sorted from spleen or lymph node cells, taken before transplant. This sequence originates from a human donor who was the organ donor for an intestinal transplant. The gene calls are TRBV4-1 and TRBJ2-1; the D gene is possibly TRBD1 (5 bases). CDR3 residues: CASSQEWGEQFF. DNA of the CDR3: TGCGCCAGCAGCCAAGAGTGGGGCGAGCAGTTCTTC.